This TCR beta chain originates from a study of blood T cell repertoires in COVID-19. As for the study in general: The United States, Italy and Spain were the sources of the acute and convalescent COVID-19 samples.

The protocol was immunoSEQ multiplex PCR, while the TCRdb copy is restricted to in-frame clones and leaves out a portion. The sample lists around 460,000 clones, roughly 90% seen once, with around 0.92% in the top ten. The V end lost 3 bases, the J end lost 1 base, and 10 bases lay between the germline ends. CDR1 and CDR2 (germline): SEHNR, FQNEAQ (reference sequence). The CDR3 runs to 15 residues. Patients of the Seattle cohort, enrolled during active infection, were followed longitudinally. The clonotype was recovered from a man in his late teens or twenties with COVID-19, enrolled during active disease. The specimen sequenced was peripheral blood. V is TRBV7-9 and J is TRBJ1-5; D unresolved. The CDR3 sequence: CASSFAGVSNQPQHF. CDR3 coding DNA: TGTGCCAGCAGCTTCGCCGGGGTAAGCAATCAGCCCCAGCATTTT.